This T cell receptor (beta chain) was recorded in a study of Ad26.COV2.S vaccination and SARS-CoV-2 variants. The wider study: A COV1001 Ad26.COV2.S trial-arm participant provided the sample. Study observations and caveats: Greater spike-specific TCR breadth was seen in vaccine recipients than in placebo recipients.

A remark on this clone: Antigen specificity is unknown.

TCRdb's table, derived via immunoSEQ multiplex PCR, lists solely in-frame clones and lacks some. The table lists just over 350,000 clones, roughly 81% of them singletons. Germline V CDR1 and CDR2: SGHVS, FNYEAQ. This CDR3 is 14 amino acids long. Trimming cost V 2 bases and J 1 base, with 9 bases left between them. This sample's treatment: about 20 received Ad26.COV2.S at low or high dose, single or two shots; five or six received placebo; per-sample allocation not given. The study sampled participants on day 63 after the first vaccine or placebo injection. The receptor was isolated from a person aged 18-65 years who received the Ad26.COV2.S COVID-19 vaccine or a placebo. The material sequenced was peripheral blood, taken in a trial of Ad26.COV2.S vaccine versus placebo. V is TRBV7-6 and J is TRBJ2-7; a weak D match, TRBD1 (5 bases). This chain's CDR3 is CASSLRQRSYEQYF. The CDR3 nucleotides are TGTGCCAGCAGCTTAAGACAGCGATCCTACGAGCAGTACTTC.